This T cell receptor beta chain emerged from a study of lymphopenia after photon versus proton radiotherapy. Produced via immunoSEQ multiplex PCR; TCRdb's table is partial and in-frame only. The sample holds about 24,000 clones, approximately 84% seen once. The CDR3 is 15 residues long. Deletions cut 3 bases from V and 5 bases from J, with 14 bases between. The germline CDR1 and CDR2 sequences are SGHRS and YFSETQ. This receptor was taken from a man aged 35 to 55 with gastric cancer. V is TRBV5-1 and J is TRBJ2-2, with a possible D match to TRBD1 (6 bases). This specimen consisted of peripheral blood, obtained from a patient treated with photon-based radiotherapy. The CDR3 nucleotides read TGCGCCAGCAGCTCTGACAGGATAAGGACCGGGGAGCTGTTTTTT. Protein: CASSSDRIRTGELFF.